The sequence of this T cell receptor beta chain was determined in a study of response to subunit inactivated influenza vaccine. TCRdb passed the RT-PCR reads through MiXCR, listing each CDR3 protein once. The table has 500,000 to 700,000 distinct CDR3 sequences, roughly a quarter seen once. Germline trimming cut 3 bases from V and 0 bases from J; bases unmatched to any gene: 18. Germline values: CDR1 DFQATT, CDR2 SNEGSKA (reference sequence). The CDR3 runs to 19 residues. The same sample was also studied in work on T cells expressing NK-cell markers. This second study notes: TCR beta libraries carry UMIs added by 5'RACE template switching. It was sorted CD3+CD56+NKG2C+, CD3+CD56+NKG2C- and CD3+CD56-NKG2C+ T cells that supplied the TCR beta repertoires. Eight donors were sequenced, seven testing HCMV-seropositive and one testing seronegative. Dominant NKG2C+ clonotype frequencies of 1.0-7.0% of CD8+ T cells were measured in several donors.

The specimen was CD4+ T cells sorted from PBMCs, collected 11 to 12 days after vaccination. The rearrangement joins TRBV20-1 to TRBJ1-1, with 8 bases lining up with TRBD1. The sequence derives from a man between 50 and 59 years old who received an inactivated influenza vaccine. The CDR3 sequence is CSARNRDRRLGWVNTEAFF. The CDR3 DNA follows: TGCAGTGCTAGGAACCGGGACAGGCGTCTAGGCTGGGTGAACACTGAAGCTTTCTTT.